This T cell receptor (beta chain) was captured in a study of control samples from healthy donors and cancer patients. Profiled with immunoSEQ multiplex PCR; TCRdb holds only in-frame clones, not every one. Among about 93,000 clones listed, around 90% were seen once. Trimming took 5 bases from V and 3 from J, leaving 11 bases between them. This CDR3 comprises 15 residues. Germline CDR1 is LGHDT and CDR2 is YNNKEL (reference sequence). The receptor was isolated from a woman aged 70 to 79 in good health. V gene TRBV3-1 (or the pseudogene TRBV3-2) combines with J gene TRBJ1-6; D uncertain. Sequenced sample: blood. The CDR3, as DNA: TGTGCCAGCAGCTTCCGAGGAGTCTATAATTCACCCCTCCACTTT. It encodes CASSFRGVYNSPLHF.